The entry below gives a single T cell receptor beta chain sequence along with its context. Its antigen remains undetermined. No base qualities exist here, and no much larger clone lies one base off it. CD8 naive samples were obtained by positive selection for CCR7 among CD45RO-negative cells, yielding a CD45RA+CCR7+ population from which TemRA cells were excluded. The donors were healthy, HIV-negative adults who had no recently reported acute infections or vaccinations. Every donor was a Caucasian adult living in Nashville, Tennessee, USA. Blood was obtained by leukapheresis, after which PBMCs were separated by Ficoll-Histopaque density gradient centrifugation and cryopreserved in liquid nitrogen vapor phase. Analytical flow cytometry was used to check the purity and quantity of each magnetically sorted T cell population. From each sorted fraction, genomic DNA was isolated and quantified by UV absorbance on a Nanodrop 2000c.

The CDR3 holds 14 amino acids from the cysteine to the phenylalanine. Just CDR3 DNA is preserved here, 42 bases in frame from base 1. According to the germline V gene (reference sequence), CDR1 reads WNHNN and CDR2 reads SYGVQD. V loses 6 bases at its end and J loses 2 bases; junction bases beyond the gene matches: 3. Using the deep immunoSEQ assay, multiplex PCR amplified TCR CDR3 regions from genomic DNA. For each cell subset, the extracted genomic DNA was distributed evenly across all wells of several immunoSEQ 96-well plates, and each plate served as one replicate. Each replicate PCR for sorted subsets received about 220 ng genomic DNA, equal to about 30,000 T cell genomes. Purified libraries were measured with a Qubit 3.0 fluorometer, size-checked on a Bioanalyzer 2100, and measured again with the KAPA Library Quantification kit. Each immunoSEQ 96-well plate was sequenced on its own single-read 150-cycle Illumina NextSeq 550 flow cell. On the authors' methods: The immunoSEQ output contained only junctional sequences without quality scores, so filtering could not match that applied to full-length reads. To assign V/J genes and CDR3, sequences were annotated against IMGT germline references using PyIR, a Python wrapper for IgBLAST v1.9. Any read was removed if the V/J assignment was weak (E-value above 1e-6), the CDR3 was missing, or the read contained stop codons, out-of-frame junctions, or ambiguous translated residues. V3J clonotypes were defined by identical inferred V gene, J gene, and CDR3 amino acid sequence. The percentage overlap between two repertoires was calculated by dividing the number of shared unique clonotypes by the size of the smaller repertoire. Repertoire richness was assessed with RTK rarefaction, the Chao1 estimator, and Recon v2.1 estimates of unobserved clonotypes. For all TCRbeta clonotypes obtained by the gDNA method from four donors, generation probabilities were computed with OLGA. TCRdb provides this immuneACCESS table in a form limited to in-frame rearrangements. Some clones are lacking; in checked studies, under half of them reflect an unresolved V gene, and why the rest are absent is not known. V and J calls and clone size come straight from that table; D and trimming were deduced from the DNA. This sample comprises 1.5 million to 2.5 million clones, just under 95% of them detected only once. The top ten constitute approximately 1% of the sample.

This record comes from a study of shared clonotypes between healthy human individuals (dated by TCRdb to the early 2020s). With regard to the full study: A couple of women and a few men aged 18 to 49 years were included in the cohort. For each donor, three plates each were used for CD4 naive and CD4 memory, two plates were used for CD8 naive, and one plate was used for CD8 memory. The study deeply sequenced blood TCR repertoires of 5 or 6 healthy adults to estimate repertoire size and the extent of clonotype sharing between individuals. To increase sequencing depth and limit assay-specific biases, TCR repertoire library preparation and sequencing were carried out by different laboratories using diverse techniques. Per donor, leukapheresis produced somewhere between about 0.8 and 9.5 billion PBMCs.

The research as a whole found: Pairwise subsampling led to the expectation that sequencing depth would affect the degree of clonotype sharing among donors. Sharing across several donors was observed for 5% to 6.5% of naive CD4, under 4% of naive CD8, 2% to 2.5% of memory CD4, and approximately 0.41% of memory CD8 clonotypes. Naive subsets generally had larger estimated clonotype richness than memory subsets did. Sampling was restricted to blood, and TCR repertoires in tissue are likely to differ from TCR repertoires in blood. Clonotypes shared by all four sorted-subset donors showed higher generation probabilities than non-shared clonotypes. The genetic and exposure-history diversity represented was limited by the small number of donors. Rarefaction of sorted-subset datasets indicated incomplete sequencing despite the large sequencing depth.

The sequencing sample was made of naive CD8+ T cells sorted from blood. This sample's cell subset or site label indicates: CD45RA+CCR7+. The clonotype was recovered from a man aged 18 to 35 in good health. Recombination linked TRBV10-1 to TRBJ2-7; TRBD2 matches 11 bases in the middle. The sequenced DNA is TGCGCCAGCAGGTTGACTAGCGGGACCTACGAGCAGTACTTC. The encoded protein is CASRLTSGTYEQYF.